This T cell receptor beta chain was captured by sequencing in a study of CD8 T cells in ankylosing spondylitis. In this sample, this clonotype turned up many times. As the method for making TCR beta libraries, quantitative 5'-RACE with molecular barcodes was used. MiXCR, run by TCRdb on the 5' RACE reads, gives a single entry per CDR3 protein. The sample carries under 250,000 distinct CDR3 sequences, roughly 8% recorded once. Sequenced: blood, either unsorted or a sorted T cell fraction (not recorded which). The clonotype originates from a female donor with ankylosing spondylitis or in good health (not recorded which).

CDR3 protein: CASSDRPSSGAFF. DNA for the CDR3: TGTGCCAGCAGTGACAGGCCCTCCTCCGGAGCTTTCTTT. V gene TRBV12-3 or TRBV12-4 combines with J gene TRBJ1-1; tentative D call: TRBD1 (6 bases). Trimming cost V 5 bases and J 10 bases, with 17 bases left between them. The CDR3 runs 13 residues.